A selection of T cell receptor beta chains follows, all from one sample in a study of chemoradiotherapy in HPV16-positive cancers. Sequencing used immunoSEQ multiplex PCR; TCRdb keeps in-frame clones, though not all of them. This sample has about 2,000 clones, with roughly 69% found just once. The material was tumor tissue, obtained from a patient who underwent chemoradiotherapy. These receptors were obtained from a human donor with HPV-associated anogenital cancer. CDR3s include the opening cysteine and the closing phenylalanine or tryptophan. D genes are given only for firm matches. Clone sizes are given selectively: once, few, many, or a class where the clone is expanded.

CDR3: CASSFLTYEQYF; DNA: TGTGCCAGCAGCTTTCTTACCTACGAGCAGTACTTC; J: TRBJ2-7; V: TRBV5-6; D: NA; size: NA
CDR3: CASVRGQSTDTQYF; DNA: TGTGCCAGCGTCAGGGGGCAAAGCACAGATACGCAGTATTTT; J: TRBJ2-3; V: TRBV6-1; D: TRBD1; size: NA
CDR3: CASSARQGSRSSPLHF; DNA: TGTGCCAGCAGTGCCAGACAGGGCTCAAGGAGTTCACCCCTCCACTTT; J: TRBJ1-6; V: TRBV6-6; D: TRBD1; size: NA
CDR3: CASSWLAGGSYNEQFF; DNA: TGTGCCAGCAGTTGGCTAGCGGGGGGCTCCTACAATGAGCAGTTCTTC; J: TRBJ2-1; V: TRBV4-2; D: TRBD2; size: once
CDR3: CASSPGQGAYGNTIYF; DNA: TGCGCCAGCAGCCCTGGACAGGGGGCGTACGGAAACACCATATATTTT; J: TRBJ1-3; V: TRBV4-3; D: TRBD1; size: NA
CDR3: CASSPPGTRSNEQFF; DNA: TGTGCCAGCAGTCCTCCCGGGACTAGGTCCAATGAGCAGTTCTTC; J: TRBJ2-1; V: TRBV25-1; D: TRBD2; size: NA
CDR3: CASSGSASYYGYTF; DNA: TGTGCCAGCAGTGGTTCGGCCTCCTACTATGGCTACACCTTC; J: TRBJ1-2; V: TRBV2; D: NA; size: NA
CDR3: CASSLAGSGMPGELFF; DNA: TGTGCCAGCAGCTTAGCGGGGAGTGGTATGCCCGGGGAGCTGTTTTTT; J: TRBJ2-2; V: TRBV7-2; D: NA; size: NA
CDR3: CASSQAFGPGQANYGYTF; DNA: TGCGCCAGCAGCCAAGCCTTCGGTCCGGGACAGGCCAACTATGGCTACACCTTC; J: TRBJ1-2; V: TRBV4-3; D: TRBD1; size: NA
CDR3: CASGPHGSVRTQYF; DNA: TGTGCCAGCGGCCCCCACGGTTCTGTTCGGACCCAGTACTTC; J: TRBJ2-5; V: TRBV6-5; D: NA; size: NA
CDR3: CASSLDQGSWETQYF; DNA: TGTGCCAGCAGCTTGGACCAGGGGTCCTGGGAGACCCAGTACTTC; J: TRBJ2-5; V: TRBV5-6; D: NA; size: NA
CDR3: CASSHSVVPEAFF; DNA: TGTGCCAGCAGCCATTCAGTGGTTCCTGAAGCTTTCTTT; J: TRBJ1-1; V: TRBV7-9; D: NA; size: NA
CDR3: CASSLVSGATIYF; DNA: TGTGCCAGCAGCCTAGTGAGCGGAGCCACCATATATTTT; J: TRBJ1-3; V: TRBV7-9; D: NA; size: NA
CDR3: CASSTLGASGNTIYF; DNA: TGTGCCAGCAGTACCCTTGGGGCATCTGGAAACACCATATATTTT; J: TRBJ1-3; V: TRBV27; D: NA; size: NA
CDR3: CASSPGQFTEAFF; DNA: TGTGCCAGCAGTCCCGGACAGTTCACTGAAGCTTTCTTT; J: TRBJ1-1; V: TRBV6-5; D: NA; size: NA
CDR3: CASSFRGAAYGYTF; DNA: TGTGCCAGCAGCTTTAGGGGGGCAGCCTATGGCTACACCTTC; J: TRBJ1-2; V: TRBV5-4; D: NA; size: medium-sized
CDR3: CASSPQRGPLHF; DNA: TGTGCCAGCAGTCCCCAAAGAGGACCCCTCCACTTT; J: TRBJ1-6; V: TRBV28; D: NA; size: NA
CDR3: CASSLGGLAGGDTQYF; DNA: TGTGCCAGCAGCTTGGGGGGACTAGCAGGAGGAGATACGCAGTATTTT; J: TRBJ2-3; V: TRBV5-4; D: TRBD2; size: once
CDR3: CASSPEAGGGYGYTF; DNA: TGTGCCAGCAGCCCCGAGGCAGGGGGAGGCTATGGCTACACCTTC; J: TRBJ1-2; V: TRBV7-2; D: TRBD1; size: once
CDR3: CATTIGHGYTF; DNA: TGTGCCACCACGATCGGGCATGGCTACACCTTC; J: TRBJ1-2; V: TRBV6-1; D: NA; size: NA
CDR3: CASSPRTNTEAFF; DNA: TGCGCCAGCAGCCCGAGGACGAACACTGAAGCTTTCTTT; J: TRBJ1-1; V: TRBV4-3; D: NA; size: NA
CDR3: CASSPQGAYANYGYTF; DNA: TGCGCCAGCAGCCCACAGGGGGCGTATGCTAACTATGGCTACACCTTC; J: TRBJ1-2; V: TRBV4-1; D: TRBD1; size: once
CDR3: CASSQYLQGAQTYGYTF; DNA: TGCGCCAGCAGCCAGTACCTTCAGGGGGCGCAGACCTATGGCTACACCTTC; J: TRBJ1-2; V: TRBV4-3; D: TRBD1; size: NA
CDR3: CASSHLSEGAGELFF; DNA: TGCGCCAGCAGCCACCTTTCAGAGGGGGCCGGGGAGCTGTTTTTT; J: TRBJ2-2; V: TRBV4-3; D: NA; size: large
CDR3: CASSLNSPGVGELFF; DNA: TGTGCCAGCAGCTTAAATAGCCCGGGGGTCGGGGAGCTGTTTTTT; J: TRBJ2-2; V: TRBV7-8; D: NA; size: NA
CDR3: CASSRGGRNTEAFF; DNA: TGTGCCAGCAGCAGGGGGGGTAGGAACACTGAAGCTTTCTTT; J: TRBJ1-1; V: TRBV6-6; D: TRBD1; size: NA
CDR3: CASSSTGAPSYEQYF; DNA: TGCGCCAGCAGCTCCACCGGGGCCCCTTCCTACGAGCAGTACTTC; J: TRBJ2-7; V: TRBV5-1; D: NA; size: NA
CDR3: CASRDYRNYGYTF; DNA: TGTGCCAGCAGGGATTACAGAAACTATGGCTACACCTTC; J: TRBJ1-2; V: TRBV9; D: NA; size: large
CDR3: CASSTGTGVEEKLFF; DNA: TGCGCCAGCAGCACCGGGACAGGGGTTGAAGAAAAACTGTTTTTT; J: TRBJ1-4; V: TRBV5-1; D: TRBD1; size: NA
CDR3: CASSHRQGGWNYGYTF; DNA: TGTGCCAGCAGTCACCGACAGGGGGGGTGGAACTATGGCTACACCTTC; J: TRBJ1-2; V: TRBV27; D: TRBD1; size: NA
CDR3: CASSLPSGVYGYTF; DNA: TGCGCCAGCAGCTTGCCGTCAGGGGTGTATGGCTACACCTTC; J: TRBJ1-2; V: TRBV5-1; D: NA; size: NA
CDR3: CASSTAGVSQDTQYF; DNA: TGTGCCAGCAGCACTGCGGGAGTTAGTCAAGATACGCAGTATTTT; J: TRBJ2-3; V: TRBV9; D: TRBD2; size: NA
CDR3: CASSSTGQVNTEAFF; DNA: TGTGCCAGCAGTTCAACGGGACAGGTGAACACTGAAGCTTTCTTT; J: TRBJ1-1; V: TRBV6-6; D: TRBD1; size: once
CDR3: CASSGPINEQFF; DNA: TGCGCCAGCAGTGGGCCAATTAATGAGCAGTTCTTC; J: TRBJ2-1; V: TRBV10-2; D: NA; size: NA
CDR3: CASSQSDGYYGYTF; DNA: TGTGCCAGCAGCCAATCGGACGGCTACTATGGCTACACCTTC; J: TRBJ1-2; V: TRBV11-1; D: NA; size: NA
CDR3: CASRPLWTGNQPQHF; DNA: TGTGCCAGCAGACCCCTTTGGACAGGGAATCAGCCCCAGCATTTT; J: TRBJ1-5; V: TRBV6-1; D: TRBD1; size: few